This is a list of T cell receptor beta chains from one sample in a study of blood T cell repertoires in COVID-19. Method: immunoSEQ multiplex PCR; TCRdb's copy keeps in-frame clones and lacks some. Among 35,000 to 50,000 clones listed, over 80% were seen once. Sample: peripheral blood. The source is a woman aged 35 to 49 with acute or convalescent COVID-19. Each CDR3 is given with its conserved first and last residue. D genes are given only for firm matches. Not every row has a clone size; where given, it reads once, few, many or a size class.

j_call | v_call | clone_size | d_call | cdr3_aa | cdr3_nt
TRBJ2-5 | TRBV21-1 | NA | NA | CASSKEAGTSPHEQYF | TGTGCCAGCAGCAAAGAGGCAGGGACTAGCCCACACGAACAGTACTTC
TRBJ1-2 | TRBV6-5 | NA | NA | CASLSRDTENYGYTF | TGTGCCAGCCTCTCCCGGGACACAGAAAACTATGGCTACACCTTC
TRBJ1-1 | TRBV3-1/TRBV3-2 | NA | NA | CASSQDLNTEAFF | TGTGCCAGCAGCCAAGACTTGAACACTGAAGCTTTCTTT
TRBJ2-3 | TRBV7-2 | NA | NA | CASSLDSWADTQYF | TGTGCCAGCAGCTTAGACAGTTGGGCAGATACGCAGTATTTT
TRBJ1-2 | TRBV20-1 | NA | NA | CSASGWGGFGYTF | TGCAGTGCTAGTGGATGGGGGGGTTTCGGCTACACCTTC
TRBJ1-5 | TRBV19 | NA | TRBD1 | CASSDSGTGGFQPQHF | TGTGCCAGTAGTGATTCCGGGACAGGGGGATTTCAGCCCCAGCATTTT
TRBJ1-5 | TRBV6-6 | NA | NA | CASSVSEQAKGQPQHF | TGTGCCAGCAGTGTTTCAGAACAAGCGAAGGGGCAGCCCCAGCATTTT
TRBJ2-1 | TRBV27 | NA | TRBD2 | CASRKRLAGGPAYNEQFF | TGTGCCAGCAGAAAGCGGCTAGCGGGAGGCCCTGCCTACAATGAGCAGTTCTTC
TRBJ1-1 | TRBV29-1 | NA | TRBD1 | CSVVPGQGLNTEAFF | TGCAGCGTTGTCCCGGGACAGGGATTGAACACTGAAGCTTTCTTT
TRBJ2-7 | TRBV18 | NA | TRBD1 | CASSSGQGAGEQYF | TGTGCCAGCTCATCAGGACAGGGGGCCGGCGAGCAGTACTTC
TRBJ2-3 | TRBV6-2/TRBV6-3 | NA | TRBD2 | CASSYLAGGLTDTQYF | TGTGCCAGCAGTTATCTGGCGGGGGGACTCACAGATACGCAGTATTTT
TRBJ2-7 | TRBV28 | NA | NA | CASSPHGGLYEQYF | TGTGCCAGCAGTCCCCACGGGGGACTCTACGAGCAGTACTTC
TRBJ1-1 | TRBV5-6 | NA | NA | CASSLQMNTEAFF | TGTGCCAGCAGCTTGCAGATGAACACTGAAGCTTTCTTT
TRBJ2-3 | TRBV5-1 | NA | TRBD2 | CASSHGLALSTDTQYF | TGCGCCAGCAGCCATGGACTAGCGCTAAGCACAGATACGCAGTATTTT
TRBJ2-7 | TRBV2 | NA | NA | CASNPSPRGYEQYF | TGTGCCAGCAACCCCTCACCAAGGGGCTACGAGCAGTACTTC
TRBJ2-5 | TRBV5-4 | NA | NA | CASRTGGGSSTETQYF | TGTGCCAGCAGAACGGGGGGCGGGAGTTCCACGGAGACCCAGTACTTC
TRBJ2-3 | TRBV6-4 | NA | TRBD2 | CASSDSEAGPSTDTQYF | TGTGCCAGCAGTGACTCCGAAGCGGGACCTAGCACAGATACGCAGTATTTT
TRBJ1-4 | TRBV10-1 | NA | NA | CASSQGTRTNEKLFF | TGCGCCAGCAGTCAGGGGACAAGAACTAATGAAAAACTGTTTTTT
TRBJ2-2 | TRBV29-1 | NA | NA | CSAESGAGELFF | TGCAGCGCCGAATCAGGGGCCGGGGAGCTGTTTTTT
TRBJ2-3 | TRBV19 | NA | TRBD1 | CASSTPGQGAFTDTQYF | TGTGCCAGTAGTACACCTGGACAGGGGGCCTTCACAGATACGCAGTATTTT
TRBJ1-5 | TRBV27 | NA | TRBD1 | CASTKTGFSNQPQHF | TGTGCCAGCACCAAGACAGGGTTCAGCAATCAGCCCCAGCATTTT
TRBJ1-5 | TRBV6-1 | NA | TRBD1 | CASSATSGTAFNQPQHF | TGTGCCAGCAGTGCGACCTCCGGGACAGCTTTCAATCAGCCCCAGCATTTT
TRBJ1-1 | TRBV19 | NA | TRBD1 | CASSKGPGQGVFATEAFF | TGTGCCAGTAGCAAGGGGCCTGGACAGGGGGTTTTTGCAACTGAAGCTTTCTTT
TRBJ1-2 | TRBV29-1 | NA | NA | CSVDSYNYGYTF | TGCAGCGTGGACAGTTATAACTATGGCTACACCTTC
TRBJ2-5 | TRBV5-6 | NA | TRBD2 | CASGNSGGRQETQYF | TGTGCCAGCGGAAACTCGGGGGGTCGACAAGAGACCCAGTACTTC
TRBJ2-1 | TRBV29-1 | NA | NA | CSVGGRPINEQFF | TGCAGCGTTGGAGGGAGGCCAATCAATGAGCAGTTCTTC
TRBJ1-2 | TRBV6-5 | NA | NA | CASSPGGYRGYTF | TGTGCCAGCAGCCCCGGAGGATATCGGGGCTACACCTTC
TRBJ2-3 | TRBV27 | NA | TRBD2 | CASSLGAGAADTQYF | TGTGCCAGCAGTTTAGGGGCGGGAGCGGCAGATACGCAGTATTTT
TRBJ1-1 | TRBV4-3 | NA | NA | CASSQGFMRWNTEAFF | TGCGCCAGCAGCCAAGGCTTTATGCGGTGGAACACTGAAGCTTTCTTT
TRBJ2-1 | TRBV15 | NA | NA | CATSRDDSGSYNEQFF | TGTGCCACCAGCAGAGATGACAGTGGCTCCTACAATGAGCAGTTCTTC
TRBJ1-1 | TRBV3-1/TRBV3-2 | NA | NA | CASTVRGSTEAFF | TGTGCCAGCACCGTAAGGGGAAGCACTGAAGCTTTCTTT
TRBJ1-4 | TRBV5-1 | NA | NA | CASSPGPGGSNEKLFF | TGCGCCAGCAGCCCTGGCCCGGGTGGGTCGAATGAAAAACTGTTTTTT
TRBJ2-1 | TRBV10-2 | NA | TRBD1 | CASQGTGRDAYEQFF | TGCGCCAGCCAAGGGACAGGGAGGGATGCTTATGAGCAGTTCTTC
TRBJ1-4 | TRBV19 | once | TRBD1 | CASSIGGGITNEKLFF | TGTGCCAGTAGTATAGGAGGGGGCATCACTAATGAAAAACTGTTTTTT
TRBJ2-7 | TRBV7-3 | NA | NA | CASSSVGPGSSYEQYF | TGTGCCAGCAGCTCGGTGGGACCCGGGAGCTCCTACGAGCAGTACTTC
TRBJ2-3 | TRBV29-1 | NA | TRBD1 | CSVTTGGSTDTQYF | TGCAGCGTTACTACAGGGGGGAGCACAGATACGCAGTATTTT
TRBJ2-4 | TRBV6-2/TRBV6-3 | few | TRBD1 | CASSGTGIIQYF | TGTGCCAGCAGCGGGACAGGGATCATTCAGTACTTC
TRBJ2-5 | TRBV7-2 | once | NA | CASSPPRRGQETQYF | TGTGCCAGCAGCCCCCCTCGCAGGGGACAAGAGACCCAGTACTTC
TRBJ1-1 | TRBV6-2/TRBV6-3 | NA | TRBD1 | CASSYSAGGNTEAFF | TGTGCCAGCAGTTACTCAGCAGGGGGGAACACTGAAGCTTTCTTT
TRBJ1-1 | TRBV5-1 | NA | NA | CASSFSAWDTEAFF | TGCGCCAGCAGTTTCTCAGCGTGGGACACTGAAGCTTTCTTT
TRBJ1-2 | TRBV6-2/TRBV6-3 | NA | TRBD1 | CASSEPGQGPSSF | TGTGCCAGCAGCGAACCGGGACAGGGGCCGAGCTCCTTC
TRBJ2-7 | TRBV6-2/TRBV6-3 | once | TRBD1 | CASSSGTGEDSYEQYF | TGTGCCAGCAGTTCCGGGACAGGGGAAGATTCCTACGAGCAGTACTTC
TRBJ2-7 | TRBV7-9 | medium-sized | TRBD2 | CASSPTAGVGEQYF | TGTGCCAGCAGCCCCACAGCGGGAGTGGGCGAGCAGTACTTC
TRBJ1-1 | TRBV19 | NA | NA | CASNTGVMNTEAFF | TGTGCCAGTAATACGGGGGTCATGAACACTGAAGCTTTCTTT
TRBJ1-2 | TRBV7-8 | NA | NA | CASSLQMYGYTF | TGTGCCAGCAGCCTACAGATGTATGGCTACACCTTC
TRBJ2-1 | TRBV7-8 | NA | NA | CASSETTGLYNEQFF | TGTGCCAGCAGCGAGACGACAGGACTCTACAATGAGCAGTTCTTC
TRBJ1-4 | TRBV15 | NA | NA | CATSRDREGSRKLFF | TGTGCCACCAGCAGAGATCGGGAGGGATCACGAAAACTGTTTTTT
TRBJ1-1 | TRBV2 | NA | NA | CASSEIRGGLRAFF | TGTGCCAGCAGTGAAATAAGGGGAGGGCTGAGGGCTTTCTTT